This T cell receptor beta chain was found in a study of CD8 T cells in ankylosing spondylitis. Whole-study results and caveats: The clones that were linked to disease were reported to be significantly enriched in matched synovial fluid samples from ankylosing spondylitis patients. Those disease-linked clones were CD8+; they were also relatively rare in peripheral blood.

The CDR3 runs to 20 residues. V lost 7 bases and J 9 bases, leaving 34 bases between the germline ends. CDR1 is MNHEY and CDR2 is SVGEGT in the germline V gene. Concerning this clonotype: Its antigen remains unidentified.

As the method for making TCR beta libraries, quantitative 5'-RACE with molecular barcodes was used. TCRdb reanalysed the 5' RACE reads using MiXCR and keeps one entry per CDR3 protein. Counted here are more than 150,000 distinct CDR3 sequences, 15% to 20% occurring once; the ten biggest clones make up around 4.5%. The clonotype comes from a male donor under 30 with ankylosing spondylitis or in good health (not recorded which). The rearrangement joins TRBV6-2 or TRBV6-3 to TRBJ1-6, with a possible D match to TRBD1 (6 bases). The sequenced material came from blood, either unsorted or a sorted T cell fraction (not recorded which). In DNA form, the CDR3 reads TGTGCCAGCAACCGGGCGGGACACCCGACCCGCCGCCGGTCCTCTTCACCCCTCCACTTT. Its protein product is CASNRAGHPTRRRSSSPLHF.